Below, one TCR beta chain is given with its context. Its matching antigen is unknown. Germline CDR1 reads SEHNR; CDR2 reads FQNEAQ (reference sequence). Losses at the gene ends were 1 base for V and 2 bases for J; bases not matched to a gene: 4. The CDR3 contains 15 residues. This sample stems from a study of siplizumab effects on memory and regulatory T cells. Study-wide results and limits: Naive T cells looked more diverse than memory cells and looked like major alloresponse contributors.

This table comes from immunoSEQ multiplex PCR, and its TCRdb copy is limited to in-frame clones, with some not included. The sample contains some 100,000 clones, roughly 96% of which appear only once. Sequenced: naive CD4+ T cells sorted from blood. The clonotype originates from a human donor in good health. The rearrangement links TRBV7-9 to TRBJ1-2; 7 bases map to TRBD1. CDR3 residues: CASSLGDSRNYGYTF. The CDR3 DNA is TGTGCCAGCAGCTTAGGGGACAGCAGAAACTATGGCTACACCTTC.